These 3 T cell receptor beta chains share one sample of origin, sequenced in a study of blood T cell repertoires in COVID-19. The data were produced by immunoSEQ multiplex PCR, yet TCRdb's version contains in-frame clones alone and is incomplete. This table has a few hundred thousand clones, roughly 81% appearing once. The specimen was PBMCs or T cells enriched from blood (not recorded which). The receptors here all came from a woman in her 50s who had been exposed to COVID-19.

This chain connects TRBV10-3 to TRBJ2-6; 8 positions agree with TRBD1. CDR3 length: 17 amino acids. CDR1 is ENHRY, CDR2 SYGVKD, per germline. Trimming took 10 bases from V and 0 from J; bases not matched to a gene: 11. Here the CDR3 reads CATAPQGVSSGANVLTF. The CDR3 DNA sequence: TGTGCCACCGCCCCACAGGGGGTGAGCTCTGGGGCCAACGTCCTGACTTTC.

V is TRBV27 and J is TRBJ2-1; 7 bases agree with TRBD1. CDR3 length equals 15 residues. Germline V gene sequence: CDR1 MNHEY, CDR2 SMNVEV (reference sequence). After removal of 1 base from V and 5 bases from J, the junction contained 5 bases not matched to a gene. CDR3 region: CASSLFRTGDNEQFF. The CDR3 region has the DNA TGTGCCAGCAGTTTATTCAGGACAGGAGACAATGAGCAGTTCTTC.

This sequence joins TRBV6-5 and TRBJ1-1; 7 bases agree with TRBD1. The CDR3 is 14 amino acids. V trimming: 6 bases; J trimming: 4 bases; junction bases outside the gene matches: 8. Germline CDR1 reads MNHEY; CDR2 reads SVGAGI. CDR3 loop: CASSSPGGSTEAFF. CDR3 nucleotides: TGTGCCAGCAGCTCCCCAGGGGGGAGCACTGAAGCTTTCTTT.